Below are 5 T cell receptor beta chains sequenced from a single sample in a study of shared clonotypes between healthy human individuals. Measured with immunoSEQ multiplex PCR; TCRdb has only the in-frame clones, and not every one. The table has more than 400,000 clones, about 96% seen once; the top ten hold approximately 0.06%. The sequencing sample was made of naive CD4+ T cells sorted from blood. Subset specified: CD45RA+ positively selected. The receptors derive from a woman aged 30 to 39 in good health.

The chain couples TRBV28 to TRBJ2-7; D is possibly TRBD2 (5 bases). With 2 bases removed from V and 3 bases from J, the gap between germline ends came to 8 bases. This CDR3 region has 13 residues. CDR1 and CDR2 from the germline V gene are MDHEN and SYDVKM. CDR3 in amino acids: CASSLNGLYEQYF. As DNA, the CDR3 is TGTGCCAGCAGTTTAAACGGACTCTACGAGCAGTACTTC.

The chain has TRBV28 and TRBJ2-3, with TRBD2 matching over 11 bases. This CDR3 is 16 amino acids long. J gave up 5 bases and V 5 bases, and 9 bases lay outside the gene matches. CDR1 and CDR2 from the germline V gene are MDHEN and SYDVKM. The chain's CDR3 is CASSASLAGAQDTQYF. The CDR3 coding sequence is TGTGCCAGCAGTGCGTCACTAGCGGGAGCGCAAGATACGCAGTATTTT. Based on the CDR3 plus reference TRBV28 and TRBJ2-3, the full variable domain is DVKVTQSSRYLVKRTGEKVFLECVQDMDHENMFWYRQDPGLGLRLIYFSYDVKMKEKGDIPEGYSVSREKKERFSLILESASTNQTSMYLCASSASLAGAQDTQYFGPGTRLTVL.

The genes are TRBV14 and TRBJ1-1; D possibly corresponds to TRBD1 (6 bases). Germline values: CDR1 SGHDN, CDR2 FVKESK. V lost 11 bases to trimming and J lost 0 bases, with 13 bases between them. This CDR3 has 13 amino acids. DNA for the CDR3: TGTGCCTCCCGAGACAGGCTGAACACTGAAGCTTTCTTT. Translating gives CASRDRLNTEAFF.

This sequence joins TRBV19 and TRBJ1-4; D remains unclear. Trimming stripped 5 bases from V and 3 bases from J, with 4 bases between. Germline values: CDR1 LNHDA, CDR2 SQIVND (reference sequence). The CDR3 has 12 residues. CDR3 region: CASSPANEKLFF. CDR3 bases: TGTGCCAGTAGTCCGGCTAATGAAAAACTGTTTTTT. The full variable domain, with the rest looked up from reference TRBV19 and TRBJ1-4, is DGGITQSPKYLFRKEGQNVTLSCEQNLNHDAMYWYRQDPGQGLRLIYYSQIVNDFQKGDIAEGYSVSREKKESFPLTVTSAQKNPTAFYLCASSPANEKLFFGSGTQLSVL.

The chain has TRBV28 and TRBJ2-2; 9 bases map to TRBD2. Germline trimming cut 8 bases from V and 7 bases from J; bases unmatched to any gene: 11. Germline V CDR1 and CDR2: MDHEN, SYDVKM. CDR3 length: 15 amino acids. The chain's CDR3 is CASFSGSFNGGELFF. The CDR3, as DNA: TGTGCCAGCTTTAGCGGGAGCTTCAATGGCGGGGAGCTGTTTTTT.